What follows describes a single TCR beta chain. Its specificity is not known. The data originate from a study of beta chain features in type 1 diabetes. The entirety of the isolated RNA underwent reverse transcription, so expressed TCRB transcripts were sequenced. For naive, central memory and regulatory T cell samples, reads averaged roughly 3.7 million. The data were produced by immunoSEQ multiplex PCR, yet TCRdb's version contains in-frame clones alone and is incomplete. The repertoire has 810,000 or so clones, about 17% of them found once; the top ten carry around 0.02%. General study points: It was possible that PCR favored shorter templates, equally so in patients and controls. There was no resolution here of whether HLA type influences TCRB rearrangement. Researchers report that Type 1 diabetes patients had moderately but significantly shorter TCRB CDR3s across all four CD4+ subsets.

Source material: naive CD4+ T cells from blood. The TCR originated in a woman younger than 30 in good health.

CDR3 region: CASSLGTGSDTQYF. DNA for the CDR3: TGTGCCAGCAGCTTAGGGACAGGGTCAGATACGCAGTATTTT. The chain links TRBV7-2 to TRBJ2-3, with 8 bases lining up with TRBD1. Losses at the gene ends were 1 base for V and 4 bases for J; bases not matched to a gene: 1. CDR3 length: 14 amino acids. CDR1 is SGHTA and CDR2 is FQGNSA in the germline V gene.